Presented here are 13 T cell receptor beta chains from one specimen sequenced in a study of T cell repertoires in cytomegalovirus infection. TCRdb used MiXCR to reprocess the reads, holding one entry per CDR3 protein. In the table there are nearly 550,000 distinct CDR3 sequences, 16% of which are singletons. Sequencing was done on a sample of CD8+ T cells from PBMCs. The receptors shown here come from a human donor in good health (CMV status not recorded). Some clones in this sample may be carry-over from other donors' samples.

This rearrangement joins TRBV5-6 to TRBJ2-7; TRBD2 agrees at 8 bases. Trimming took 1 base from V and 4 from J; bases not matched to a gene: 16. In germline, CDR1 is SGHDT, CDR2 YYEEEE. CDR3 length: 18 amino acids. The CDR3: CASSLSFVSGADKYEQYF. The CDR3 region has the DNA TGTGCCAGCAGCTTGAGCTTCGTTAGCGGGGCCGATAAATACGAGCAGTACTTC. The variable domain in full, completed from reference TRBV5-6 and TRBJ2-7, reads DAGVTQSPTHLIKTRGQQVTLRCSPKSGHDTVSWYQQALGQGPQFIFQYYEEEERQRGNFPDRFSGHQFPNYSSELNVNALLLGDSALYLCASSLSFVSGADKYEQYFGPGTRLTVT.

This clonotype was seen a few times. The J gene is TRBJ1-2, the V gene TRBV6-5, with D possibly matching TRBD1 (5 bases). This CDR3 is built from 17 residues. V was shortened by 0 bases and J by 0 bases, with 14 bases between the two germline ends. Germline assignment: CDR1 MNHEY and CDR2 SVGAGI. CDR3 sequence (DNA): TGTGCCAGCAGTTACTCATTATCCACAGGAGCTAACTATGGCTACACCTTC. Its protein is CASSYSLSTGANYGYTF.

This clonotype was observed many times. The chain couples TRBV6-6 to TRBJ2-7; 10 nucleotides match TRBD1. The V and J ends lost 0 bases and 9 bases, in that order; junction bases with no gene match: 5. CDR1 is MNHNY and CDR2 is SVGAGI in the germline V gene (reference sequence). The CDR3 length is 14 residues. CDR3 nucleotides: TGTGCCAGCAGTTACTCGGGGGACAGGGGAAGGCAGTACTTC. Protein product: CASSYSGDRGRQYF.

In its sample, this clonotype was seen many times. The genes are TRBV12-5 and TRBJ2-3; D is possibly TRBD2 (6 bases). This CDR3 spans 15 amino acids. The germline CDR1 and CDR2 sequences are LGHNT and FRNRAP. V was shortened by 6 bases and J by 0 bases, with 13 bases between the two germline ends. CDR3 region: CASGLPGTSTDTQYF. As DNA, the CDR3 is TGTGCTAGTGGCCTGCCTGGGACTAGCACAGATACGCAGTATTTT.

In its sample, this clonotype was seen a few times. The chain links TRBV29-1 to TRBJ2-3; D might be TRBD1 or TRBD2, each matching 5 bases. The CDR3 is made up of 13 amino acids. The germline gives CDR1 SQVTM, CDR2 ANQGSEA. The V and J ends lost 5 bases and 0 bases respectively, with 9 bases between them. The DNA of the CDR3 is TGCAGCGTTTCAGGGACCAGCACAGATACGCAGTATTTT. This codes for CSVSGTSTDTQYF.

This clonotype came up many times. This sequence joins TRBV27 and TRBJ2-7, with D possibly being TRBD1 or TRBD2 (5 bases each). Germline lookup yields CDR1 MNHEY and CDR2 SMNVEV (reference sequence). The CDR3 consists of 13 residues. V gave up 6 bases and J gave up 3 bases, with 12 bases separating them. CDR3 coding DNA: TGTGCCAGCAGCTTAAGAGGGGACTACGAGCAGTACTTC. It yields the protein CASSLRGDYEQYF.

V gene TRBV20-1 combines with J gene TRBJ2-7; D is undetermined. The CDR3 contains 16 residues. The V end lost 5 bases, the J end lost 1 base, and 21 bases lay between the germline ends. Germline-derived CDR1 and CDR2 are DFQATT and SNEGSKA (reference sequence). CDR3 protein: CSASPVRSVKSYEQYF. CDR3 bases: TGCAGTGCTTCACCGGTCCGCTCGGTAAAATCCTACGAGCAGTACTTC.

This clonotype was picked up many times. The V gene is TRBV5-6, the J gene TRBJ2-7, with a tentative D call TRBD2 (5 bases). Germline CDR1 is SGHDT and CDR2 is YYEEEE. This CDR3 is 14 amino acids long. V was shortened by 3 bases and J by 3 bases, with 13 bases between the two germline ends. The CDR3 sequence: CASSSSSGNYEQYF. CDR3 nucleotides: TGTGCCAGCAGCTCCTCGAGCGGCAACTACGAGCAGTACTTC.

This clonotype showed up many times. The V call is TRBV4-1, the J call TRBJ2-7; D unclear. The germline V and J ends were trimmed by 2 bases and 0 bases, with 5 bases remaining between them. Germline V gene data show CDR1 as MGHRA and CDR2 as YSYEKL. The CDR3 consists of 13 residues. The CDR3 loop is CASSQTISYEQYF. The DNA for the CDR3 is TGCGCCAGCAGCCAAACCATCTCCTACGAGCAGTACTTC.

This clonotype was recorded many times. The chain recombines TRBV6-5 with TRBJ1-6, with D uncertain. The V end was cut by 2 bases, the J end by 2 bases, with 7 bases between. From germline, CDR1 is MNHEY and CDR2 SVGAGI. This CDR3 contains 15 residues. The CDR3 loop reads CASSYETPYNSPLHF. CDR3 bases: TGTGCCAGCAGTTACGAGACACCCTATAATTCACCCCTCCACTTT.

The rearrangement joins TRBV28 to TRBJ2-7; perhaps TRBD2 as D (6 bases). The CDR3 totals 16 residues. The germline V gene encodes CDR1 MDHEN and CDR2 SYDVKM. Trimming removed 6 bases from V and 2 bases from J, with 20 bases in between. CDR3 protein: CASRSLAPLSAYEQYF. CDR3 sequence (DNA): TGTGCCAGCAGGTCCCTAGCGCCCCTGTCCGCCTACGAGCAGTACTTC. Drawing the rest from reference TRBV28 and TRBJ2-7, the complete variable domain is DVKVTQSSRYLVKRTGEKVFLECVQDMDHENMFWYRQDPGLGLRLIYFSYDVKMKEKGDIPEGYSVSREKKERFSLILESASTNQTSMYLCASRSLAPLSAYEQYFGPGTRLTVT.

This clonotype was counted ten times or more. The chain employs TRBV5-1 and TRBJ1-2; TRBD1 is a possible D gene (6 bases). Trimming took 3 bases from V and 2 from J, leaving 14 bases between them. From germline, CDR1 is SGHRS and CDR2 YFSETQ. The CDR3 spans 15 residues. The CDR3: CASSSAQGSNYGYTF. As DNA, the CDR3 is TGCGCCAGCAGCTCGGCACAGGGATCGAACTATGGCTACACCTTC.

The rearrangement links TRBV29-1 to TRBJ1-1; 7 bases fit TRBD1. Losses at the gene ends were 6 bases for V and 12 bases for J; bases not matched to a gene: 4. The CDR3 consists of 9 residues. Looked up from germline, CDR1 is SQVTM and CDR2 is ANQGSEA. CDR3 in amino acids: CSVQRGPFF. The DNA for the CDR3 is TGCAGCGTCCAAAGGGGGCCTTTCTTT.